The rows below give T cell receptor beta chains drawn from one sample of a study of shared clonotypes between healthy human individuals. Here immunoSEQ multiplex PCR was the method, and the copy in TCRdb shows in-frame clones only, minus some. The table records some 600,000 clones, around 96% of them present only once. Sequences were obtained from naive CD8+ T cells sorted from blood. These receptors were obtained from a young woman in good health. Each CDR3 is given with its conserved first and last residue. A D gene is named only where the DNA matches it firmly. Some rows mark clone size as missing; the rest say once, few, many or name a class of expanded clone.

TRBV6-5	TRBJ2-7	-	-	CASSYGQAGIYEQYF	TGTGCCAGCAGTTACGGCCAGGCGGGGATCTACGAGCAGTACTTC
TRBV13	TRBJ2-7	TRBD1	-	CASSYDRVPYEQYF	TGTGCCAGCAGTTATGACAGGGTACCCTACGAGCAGTACTTC
TRBV29-1	TRBJ1-2	-	few	CSVVSSKGYTF	TGCAGCGTTGTGAGCTCGAAGGGCTACACCTTC
TRBV9	TRBJ2-3	-	-	CASSHPITGTTADTQYF	TGTGCCAGCAGCCACCCTATTACGGGAACGACCGCGGATACGCAGTATTTT
TRBV27	TRBJ2-7	TRBD1	-	CASSSTGGGFLIYEQYF	TGTGCCAGCAGTTCCACAGGGGGCGGATTTTTAATCTACGAGCAGTACTTC
TRBV19	TRBJ1-5	-	-	CASSIDLGGNQPQHF	TGTGCCAGTAGTATAGACCTTGGGGGCAATCAGCCCCAGCATTTT
TRBV7-9	TRBJ1-4	-	-	CASSLHRGGTENEKLFF	TGTGCCAGCAGCCTACACCGAGGGGGTACAGAGAATGAAAAACTGTTTTTT
TRBV9	TRBJ1-4	-	-	CASSVGTNEKLFF	TGTGCCAGCAGCGTTGGAACTAATGAAAAACTGTTTTTT
TRBV5-6	TRBJ1-3	TRBD1	-	CASSTGGDRAGGNTIYF	TGTGCCAGCAGCACCGGAGGGGACAGGGCCGGTGGAAACACCATATATTTT
TRBV27	TRBJ2-1	-	-	CASRGGDGEQFF	TGTGCCAGCAGGGGGGGTGACGGTGAGCAGTTCTTC
TRBV6-1	TRBJ1-5	-	-	CASSENTGRPQHF	TGTGCCAGCAGTGAAAATACAGGGCGGCCCCAGCATTTT
TRBV7-2	TRBJ2-1	-	-	CASSAPRGTREQFF	TGTGCCAGCAGCGCACCCCGGGGGACTCGCGAGCAGTTCTTC
TRBV6-6	TRBJ1-5	-	-	CASSYGQHVSNQPQHF	TGTGCCAGCAGTTACGGGCAGCACGTTAGCAATCAGCCCCAGCATTTT
TRBV19	TRBJ2-7	TRBD1	-	CATPKDRGSEQYF	TGTGCCACCCCGAAGGACAGGGGCTCCGAGCAGTACTTC
TRBV6-4	TRBJ2-7	-	once	CASSEAPGGAYEQYF	TGTGCCAGCAGTGAAGCGCCAGGGGGGGCCTACGAGCAGTACTTC
TRBV7-8	TRBJ1-2	-	-	CASSRTRTDYGYTF	TGTGCCAGCAGCCGCACTCGGACAGACTATGGCTACACCTTC
TRBV11-3	TRBJ2-1	-	-	CASSETGSYNEQFF	TGTGCCAGCAGCGAGACTGGCTCCTACAATGAGCAGTTCTTC
TRBV2	TRBJ2-4	TRBD2	-	CASIGLAGGRSQAKNIQYF	TGTGCCAGCATAGGGCTAGCGGGAGGGAGGTCGCAAGCCAAAAACATTCAGTACTTC
TRBV4-1	TRBJ2-3	-	once	CASSQTTLGGNPDTQYF	TGCGCCAGCAGCCAAACTACCCTCGGCGGGAATCCAGATACGCAGTATTTT
TRBV27	TRBJ2-7	-	-	CASSFGRRFEQYF	TGTGCCAGCAGTTTCGGACGGAGATTCGAGCAGTACTTC
TRBV25-1	TRBJ1-1	TRBD1	-	CASSEYKAGGAQNTEAFF	TGTGCCAGCAGTGAATATAAAGCAGGGGGCGCCCAGAACACTGAAGCTTTCTTT
TRBV4-1	TRBJ2-7	-	-	CASSQLTGNEQYF	TGCGCCAGCAGCCAACTTACAGGGAACGAGCAGTACTTC
TRBV5-1	TRBJ2-7	TRBD1	-	CASSLSPVHRDRGSFTYEQYF	TGCGCCAGCAGCTTGAGTCCCGTACATAGGGACAGGGGTTCATTCACCTACGAGCAGTACTTC
TRBV13	TRBJ2-1	TRBD1	-	CASSSRQGNEQFF	TGTGCCAGCAGCTCCAGACAGGGGAATGAGCAGTTCTTC
TRBV6-5	TRBJ2-7	TRBD1	-	CASSYSRTGTYEQYF	TGTGCCAGCAGTTACTCTAGGACAGGGACCTACGAGCAGTACTTC
TRBV5-5	TRBJ2-7	-	-	CASSSEPTYEQYF	TGTGCCAGCAGCTCCGAGCCCACCTACGAGCAGTACTTC
TRBV20-1	TRBJ2-1	TRBD1	-	CSARTGYEQFF	TGCAGTGCGAGGACAGGGTATGAGCAGTTCTTC
TRBV11-2	TRBJ2-1	-	-	CASSQGWQFF	TGTGCCAGCAGCCAAGGTTGGCAGTTCTTC
TRBV5-6	TRBJ2-7	TRBD2	-	CASSTTGLAGGLSYEQYF	TGTGCCAGCAGCACCACAGGATTAGCGGGAGGTCTGTCCTACGAGCAGTACTTC
TRBV7-8	TRBJ1-5	-	-	CASSLALGFGNQPQHF	TGTGCCAGCAGCTTAGCTCTTGGATTTGGCAATCAGCCCCAGCATTTT
TRBV5-4	TRBJ2-3	-	-	CASSLEAGGITDTQYF	TGTGCCAGCAGCTTGGAAGCAGGCGGGATCACAGATACGCAGTATTTT
TRBV5-4	TRBJ2-7	-	once	CASSSPYEQYF	TGTGCCAGCAGCTCCCCTTACGAGCAGTACTTC
TRBV28	TRBJ2-1	TRBD1	-	CASSFWTGSMNEQFF	TGTGCCAGCAGTTTTTGGACAGGGAGTATGAATGAGCAGTTCTTC
TRBV2	TRBJ2-7	-	-	CASRIYEQYF	TGTGCCAGCAGAATCTACGAGCAGTACTTC
TRBV2	TRBJ2-7	-	-	CASSDPAHSSYEQYF	TGTGCCAGCAGTGATCCAGCCCATAGCTCCTACGAGCAGTACTTC
TRBV15	TRBJ1-1	-	few	CATSRGVNTEAFF	TGTGCCACCAGCAGAGGAGTTAACACTGAAGCTTTCTTT
TRBV4-1	TRBJ2-1	-	-	CASSQDTGSSYNEQFF	TGCGCCAGCAGCCAAGACACCGGGAGCTCCTACAATGAGCAGTTCTTC
TRBV6-6	TRBJ2-7	-	-	CASSYSAEEDSYEQYF	TGTGCCAGCAGTTACTCGGCCGAGGAGGACTCCTACGAGCAGTACTTC
TRBV5-1	TRBJ2-7	-	-	CASSLGPGTVYEQYF	TGCGCCAGCAGCTTGGGGCCCGGGACGGTCTACGAGCAGTACTTC
TRBV27	TRBJ2-7	TRBD2	-	CASSLAPGAGAYEQYF	TGTGCCAGCAGTTTAGCCCCCGGGGCGGGAGCCTACGAGCAGTACTTC
TRBV11-1	TRBJ2-2	-	-	CASSSGRTGELFF	TGTGCCAGCAGCTCGGGTCGCACCGGGGAGCTGTTTTTT
TRBV28	TRBJ1-6	-	-	CASSLYTGRGNSPLHF	TGTGCCAGCAGTCTATACACAGGTCGCGGTAATTCACCCCTCCACTTT
TRBV28	TRBJ2-7	TRBD1	-	CASQLGGQIYEQYF	TGTGCCAGCCAACTAGGGGGCCAAATCTACGAGCAGTACTTC
TRBV4-1	TRBJ1-6	TRBD1	-	CASSQASRDRGPRDAPLHF	TGCGCCAGCAGCCAAGCTTCTCGGGACAGAGGCCCTAGGGACGCACCCCTCCACTTT
TRBV2	TRBJ1-4	-	-	CASSGDSNEKLFF	TGTGCCAGCAGTGGTGACAGTAATGAAAAACTGTTTTTT
TRBV5-1	TRBJ2-7	TRBD1	-	CASSFHGTGDYEQYF	TGCGCCAGCAGCTTTCACGGGACAGGGGATTACGAGCAGTACTTC
TRBV9	TRBJ1-4	-	-	CASSTRRGDDEKLFF	TGTGCCAGCAGCACCCGGCGGGGGGACGATGAAAAACTGTTTTTT
TRBV27	TRBJ2-2	-	-	CASSLAPGVGELFF	TGTGCCAGCAGTTTAGCCCCAGGGGTCGGGGAGCTGTTTTTT
TRBV27	TRBJ2-3	TRBD1	-	CAIQGADTQYF	TGTGCCATACAGGGGGCAGATACGCAGTATTTT
TRBV27	TRBJ2-2	-	-	CASSLLNTGELFF	TGTGCCAGCAGTCTCCTGAACACCGGGGAGCTGTTTTTT
TRBV5-6	TRBJ1-3	-	-	CASSYSGVGNTIYF	TGTGCCAGCAGCTACTCGGGGGTTGGAAACACCATATATTTT
TRBV14	TRBJ1-1	-	-	CASSPWGADEAFF	TGTGCCAGCAGCCCCTGGGGGGCTGATGAGGCTTTCTTT
TRBV9	TRBJ2-3	-	once	CASSPGQSTDTQYF	TGTGCCAGCAGCCCCGGACAATCCACAGATACGCAGTATTTT